A selection of T cell receptor beta chains follows, all from one sample in a study of T-cell reconstitution after alpha-beta-depleted transplantation in children. TCRdb re-called the PCR reads through MiXCR, storing one row per CDR3 protein. Of approximately 640,000 distinct CDR3 sequences listed, around 17% were seen once; the top ten hold around 0.96%. Source: PBMCs from the stem cell graft donor, taken from the stem cell graft. All receptors come from a human donor who donated a stem cell graft to a child with acute myeloid leukemia. The CDR3 runs from the conserved cysteine through the conserved F or W. D genes are given only for firm matches. For some rows the clone size is stated as once, few or many, or as a class when expanded; others skip it.

>15|many|TRBV20-1|TRBD2|TRBJ2-5
TGCAGTGCTAGAGATAGCCTACGGGGGGGCGAGACCCAGTACTTC
CSARDSLRGGETQYF
>12|.|TRBV12-3/TRBV12-4|.|TRBJ2-2
TGTGCCAGCAGACAGGGCACAGGAAGGCTGTTTTTT
CASRQGTGRLFF
>16|.|TRBV4-3|.|TRBJ2-7
TGCGCCAGCAGCCCAGAAGGACAATTGGGGACCTACGAGCAGTACTTC
CASSPEGQLGTYEQYF
>16|few|TRBV12-3/TRBV12-4|.|TRBJ2-4
TGTGCCAGCAGTCCTCTCTGGGGGGAAGCCAAAAACATTCAGTACTTC
CASSPLWGEAKNIQYF
>17|.|TRBV27|.|TRBJ2-1
TGTGCCAGCAGTTTATATCGAACAGCTGACTCCTACAATGAGCAGTTCTTC
CASSLYRTADSYNEQFF
>18|.|TRBV27|TRBD1|TRBJ2-3
TGTGCCAGCAGTTTATCGTTGGGACAGGGTGCATTCTCAGATACGCAGTATTTT
CASSLSLGQGAFSDTQYF
>18|many|TRBV27|.|TRBJ2-6
TGTGCCAGCAGTTTATCATGGGGGATTGGGTCTGGGGCCAACGTCCTGACTTTC
CASSLSWGIGSGANVLTF
>15|few|TRBV7-6|TRBD2|TRBJ2-1
TGTGCCAGCAGCTTAGGCGCTAGCGGGGGGCCTGAGCAGTTCTTC
CASSLGASGGPEQFF
>15|few|TRBV20-1|.|TRBJ1-1
TGCAGTGCCAGGCTACTTGGGGGGGGGGACACTGAAGCTTTCTTT
CSARLLGGGDTEAFF
>15|many|TRBV5-1|.|TRBJ2-7
TGCGCCAGCAGAGTAAACCGGGACCCAGGGAGCGAGCAGTACTTC
CASRVNRDPGSEQYF
>18|.|TRBV4-3|.|TRBJ1-2
TGCGCCAGCAGCCAAGATCTGGCTCGCGGGTTGCCCCAAGTTGGCTACACCTTC
CASSQDLARGLPQVGYTF
>16|few|TRBV27|TRBD2|TRBJ2-7
TGTGCCAGCAGTACCCGGACTAGCGGGGGATCTTACGAGCAGTACTTC
CASSTRTSGGSYEQYF
>11|many|TRBV25-1|.|TRBJ2-1
TGTGCCAGCACGGGGTACGGTGAGCAGTTCTTC
CASTGYGEQFF
>15|.|TRBV20-1|TRBD1|TRBJ2-2
TGCAGTGCTCCCTACCAGGGGGCGAACACCGGGGAGCTGTTTTTT
CSAPYQGANTGELFF
>14|many|TRBV20-1|TRBD1|TRBJ2-1
TGCAGTGCTAGAGATCCCGACAGGGCTAATGAGCAGTTCTTC
CSARDPDRANEQFF
>15|.|TRBV5-1|TRBD1|TRBJ1-6
TGCGCCAGCAGCTTGGTATCGACAGGGGATTCACCCCTCCACTTT
CASSLVSTGDSPLHF
>12|many|TRBV15|.|TRBJ1-1
TGTGCCACCAGCAGGGGACGGACTGAAGCTTTCTTT
CATSRGRTEAFF
>14|.|TRBV5-5|TRBD1|TRBJ2-3
TGTGCCAGCAGCACCGGGACAGGGCCAGATACGCAGTATTTT
CASSTGTGPDTQYF
>14|many|TRBV9|TRBD1|TRBJ1-2
TGTGCCAGCAGCGTAGGACAGGGCGGCTATGGCTACACCTTC
CASSVGQGGYGYTF
>14|.|TRBV12-3/TRBV12-4|.|TRBJ1-3
TGTGCCAGCCCGGGGCAGCCCTCTGGAAACACCATATATTTT
CASPGQPSGNTIYF
>13|many|TRBV12-3/TRBV12-4|.|TRBJ1-5
TGTGCCAGCAGTCGGGACGGGAATCAGCCCCAGCATTTT
CASSRDGNQPQHF
>13|many|TRBV7-2|.|TRBJ1-1
TGTGCCAGCAGCTTAATGGAAGGGGGTCAAGCTTTCTTT
CASSLMEGGQAFF
>15|many|TRBV7-2|.|TRBJ1-2
TGTGCCAGCAGCGAACGCAGGGAAGTTAACTATGGCTACACCTTC
CASSERREVNYGYTF
>15|.|TRBV6-1|.|TRBJ1-4
TGTGCCAGCAGTCTTCGAATCGCAACTAATGAAAAACTGTTTTTT
CASSLRIATNEKLFF
>15|.|TRBV7-2|.|TRBJ2-3
TGTGCCAGCAGTTACCTAGCGACTAGCACAGATACGCAGTATTTT
CASSYLATSTDTQYF
>14|.|TRBV7-8|.|TRBJ1-2
TGTGCCAGCAGCTTAGAGGGGGGTCGGGATGGCTACACCTTC
CASSLEGGRDGYTF
>16|.|TRBV5-1|.|TRBJ2-2
TGCGCCAGCCACCCGCAAGCCTTCGCGAACACCGGGGAGCTGTTTTTT
CASHPQAFANTGELFF
>14|few|TRBV7-2|.|TRBJ2-1
TGTGCCAGCAGCTCCTACCCGGGTGGTGATGAGCAGTTCTTC
CASSSYPGGDEQFF
>13|many|TRBV20-1|.|TRBJ1-5
TGCAGTGGGGGGGACGGACGCAATCAGCCCCAGCATTTT
CSGGDGRNQPQHF
>14|many|TRBV29-1|.|TRBJ2-1
TGCAGCATCGACCGGGACGGCTCCTACAATGAGCAGTTCTTC
CSIDRDGSYNEQFF
>19|few|TRBV20-1|TRBD1|TRBJ1-5
TGCAGTGCTAGAGATTGGAGGGGGACAGGGGGGTTTGGCAATCAGCCCCAGCATTTT
CSARDWRGTGGFGNQPQHF
>16|.|TRBV7-9|.|TRBJ2-5
TGTGCCAGCAGCCCGCAAGTAGGGACCGTCACCTCACCCCAGTACTTC
CASSPQVGTVTSPQYF
>14|few|TRBV4-2|.|TRBJ2-2
TGTGCCAGCAGCCAAGTTGACGAGCCCGGGGAGCTGTTTTTT
CASSQVDEPGELFF